This T cell receptor beta chain was documented in a study of blood T cell repertoires in COVID-19. About the research overall: Both acute and convalescent COVID-19 samples were obtained from the United States, Italy and Spain. Sources were T cells, B-cell-depleted T cells, or PBMCs; the material itself was cDNA or gDNA.

Clinical histories supplied by participants themselves formed the basis of cohort assignment. Per germline, CDR1 SGHDT and CDR2 YYEEEE. V lost 0 bases and J lost 13; bases outside the gene matches: 6. The CDR3 loop spans 12 amino acids. Per the original methods: For nucleated cells, counts were estimated from reference gene primer amplification. Profiling relied on immunoSEQ multiplex PCR, and the TCRdb table lists in-frame clones only, not all of them. That table supplies the V and J calls and clone size; D and trimming were determined from the DNA. The sample contains about 270,000 clones, 90% of which appear only once. This clone occurred a few times.

The chain carries TRBV5-6 and TRBJ2-7, with TRBD1 matching over 8 bases. The source of this sequence is a woman between 25 and 40 years old with acute COVID-19. Sequenced input: PBMCs or T cells enriched from blood (not recorded which). CDR3 in DNA: TGTGCCAGCAGCTTGGAGGCAGGGGGCGAATACTTC. Translation: CASSLEAGGEYF.